This TCR beta chain was recovered during a study of T cells expressing NK-cell markers. Across the whole study: Underlying the TCR beta repertoires were sorted CD3+CD56+NKG2C+, CD3+CD56+NKG2C- and CD3+CD56-NKG2C+ T cells. Seven donors tested HCMV-seropositive and one tested seronegative among the eight sequenced. General study findings and limits: These same clonotypes (in a few donors) also led the CD3+CD56-NKG2C+ fraction.

The CDR3 is 18 residues long. The germline CDR1 and CDR2 sequences are SQVTM and ANQGSEA. As for this clonotype: As yet, its antigen is unknown.

What made the TCR beta cDNA was 5'RACE template switching with UMIs. TCRdb derives one entry per CDR3 protein from the 5' RACE reads, leaving out DNA. The repertoire table contains 300,000 or so distinct CDR3 sequences. The TCR was taken from a woman between 18 and 69 years old in good health. The sample was blood T cells: a sorted CD56 or NKG2C T cell subset, CD4+ or CD8+ T cells, or bulk PBMC T cells (not recorded which). The V gene is TRBV29-1, the J gene TRBJ2-3; TCRdb indicates TRBD2, and absent DNA this call remains unverified. The CDR3 here is CSVERTSGRWGDPDTQYF.